These 2 T cell receptor beta chains were all obtained from the same sample, sequenced in a study of T cells after yellow fever vaccination. TCRdb processed the 5' RACE reads anew with MiXCR; each CDR3 protein has one entry. The sample has around 550,000 distinct CDR3 sequences, approximately 21% seen once; the top ten hold about 13%. The input for sequencing was PBMCs, taken 15 days after the yellow fever booster vaccination. All receptors derive from a man aged 25-40 years who received the YFV17D yellow fever vaccine.

V is TRBV29-1 and J is TRBJ2-5, with no clear D. This CDR3 has 11 amino acids. From germline, CDR1 is SQVTM and CDR2 ANQGSEA. V was trimmed by 1 base and J by 7 bases, leaving 7 bases between them. This CDR3 reads CSVEVAGTQYF. For the CDR3, the DNA is TGCAGCGTTGAAGTTGCTGGGACCCAGTACTTC.

This clonotype has only a few counts. This rearrangement joins TRBV5-1 to TRBJ1-1; weak D call: TRBD1 (6 bases). The V end was cut by 5 bases, the J end by 7 bases, with 12 bases between. CDR3 length: 12 amino acids. The germline V gene has CDR1 SGHRS and CDR2 YFSETQ. The CDR3, as DNA: TGCGCCAGCAGGGGTGGGACACTTGAAGCTTTCTTT. Protein product: CASRGGTLEAFF.